Given below is one TCR beta chain in context. Its antigen is still unknown. The data stem from a study of cytomegalovirus exposure and HLA in healthy donors. Healthy individuals who donated bone marrow served as the donors. Study-wide points: Confirmation was obtained in vitro that a few CMV-associated chains are specific for CMV antigens. Listed as cytomegalovirus-associated were around 160 TCR beta chains. In presence/absence analyses, roughly uniform sequencing depth across donors was assumed.

Germline-derived CDR1 and CDR2 are MNHEY and SMNVEV (reference sequence). This CDR3 has 14 residues. V was trimmed by 4 bases and J by 0 bases, leaving 10 bases between them. Amplification used 60 Vbeta primers and 13 Jbeta primers. Here immunoSEQ multiplex PCR was the method, and the copy in TCRdb shows in-frame clones only, minus some. The sample lists under 200,000 clones; roughly 76% were seen once. This chain uses TRBV27 with TRBJ2-7; a weak D match, TRBD2 (6 bases). Sequencing used PBMCs. The origin of this receptor is a man between 60 and 70 years old in good health and CMV-seronegative. Here the CDR3 DNA reads TGTGCCAGCAGTTATAGCGGCCTCTCCTACGAGCAGTACTTC. Amino acids: CASSYSGLSYEQYF.